The 14 T cell receptor beta chains presented below share a single source sample, sequenced in a study of CD8 T cells in Susac syndrome. Random hexamers were used to reverse transcribe 0.5 to 1 ug of RNA. From the immunoSEQ multiplex PCR reads, TCRdb called clonotypes with MiXCR, one entry per CDR3 protein. The sample shows hundreds of thousands of distinct CDR3 sequences, more than 70% of them seen only once. Sequenced material: CD8+ T cells from PBMCs. These receptors were obtained from a human donor with multiple sclerosis.

The chain joins TRBV6-5 to TRBJ1-2, with 9 bases that match TRBD1. The ends lost 5 bases at V and 7 bases at J; junction bases unmatched: 11. The germline CDR1 and CDR2 sequences are MNHEY and SVGAGI. There are 15 residues in the CDR3. The CDR3: CASSVSGTGRFGYTF. In nucleotides, the CDR3 is TGTGCCAGCAGTGTGTCCGGGACAGGGAGGTTTGGCTACACCTTC.

DNA for the CDR3: TGTGCCAGCAGCCCGACGGGGTGGCGGCTCCGTACCTACGAGCAGTACTTC. Protein: CASSPTGWRLRTYEQYF. The chain joins TRBV12-3 or TRBV12-4 to TRBJ2-7, with a tentative D call TRBD2 (5 bases). The V and J ends lost 6 bases and 2 bases respectively, with 23 bases between them. CDR3 length: 17 residues.

The gene calls are TRBV6-6 and TRBJ2-7; possible D gene TRBD2, 5 bases. This CDR3 is built from 13 residues. Trimming left V 8 bases short and J 3 bases short, with 14 bases between. CDR1 and CDR2 from the germline V gene are MNHNY and SVGAGI (reference sequence). CDR3 bases: TGTGCCAGCGGTCCCCGGGAAAGCTACGAGCAGTACTTC. Residues: CASGPRESYEQYF.

The J gene is TRBJ2-7, the V gene TRBV19; 9 bases fit TRBD2. Germline V gene sequence: CDR1 LNHDA, CDR2 SQIVND (reference sequence). CDR3 size: 15 residues. V gave up 3 bases and J gave up 2 bases; unmatched junction bases: 5. The CDR3 spells CASSITSGPTYEQYF. DNA of the CDR3: TGTGCCAGTAGTATTACTAGCGGGCCTACCTACGAGCAGTACTTC.

Regarding this clonotype: At one boundary the junction diverges from the germline segment, which might be a read error. This chain joins TRBV27 and TRBJ2-1; 7 bases are a match to TRBD2. The CDR3 totals 18 residues. The germline V gene encodes CDR1 MNHEY and CDR2 SMNVEV (reference sequence). In DNA, the CDR3 is TGTGCCGGCAGTTTAGTTACGGCAGGGACTAATTACTACAATGAGCAGTTCTTC. Translated: CAGSLVTAGTNYYNEQFF.

The chain uses TRBV9 and TRBJ2-5, with a weak D call TRBD1 (6 bases). The CDR3 is 16 residues long. V lost 0 bases, J lost 5 bases, and 17 bases lay in between. Germline V gene lookup returns CDR1 SGDLS and CDR2 YYNGEE. The CDR3 DNA follows: TGTGCCAGCAGCGTAGGAGACATGAGGCAGGGGGAGACCCAGTACTTC. Residues: CASSVGDMRQGETQYF.

This chain connects TRBV29-1 to TRBJ1-2; unclear D gene. V lost 0 bases to trimming and J lost 5 bases, with 10 bases between them. Per germline, CDR1 SQVTM and CDR2 ANQGSEA. This CDR3 has 13 residues. CDR3 in amino acids: CSVEDGSSYGYTF. CDR3 sequence (DNA): TGCAGCGTTGAAGATGGGAGTTCATATGGCTACACCTTC.

This clonotype has only a few counts. This chain joins TRBV6-6 and TRBJ2-7; no reliable D call. Germline values: CDR1 MNHNY, CDR2 SVGAGI (reference sequence). Trimming shortened V by 0 bases and J by 0 bases, and 6 bases separated the two germline ends. The CDR3 runs 14 residues. The CDR3 spells CASSYSGTSYEQYF. The CDR3 coding sequence is TGTGCCAGCAGTTACTCGGGCACCTCCTACGAGCAGTACTTC.

The genes are TRBV7-9 and TRBJ1-1; the match to TRBD1 covers 7 bases. V trimming: 5 bases; J trimming: 3 bases; junction bases outside the gene matches: 3. The CDR3 extends over 13 amino acids. Germline V gene lookup returns CDR1 SEHNR and CDR2 FQNEAQ (reference sequence). CDR3 nucleotide sequence: TGTGCCAGCAGCCGCAGGGGGGACACTGAAGCTTTCTTT. Translating gives CASSRRGDTEAFF.

The chain joins TRBV10-3 to TRBJ2-3; D is undetermined. V lost 7 bases to trimming and J lost 3 bases, with 8 bases between them. The CDR3 consists of 12 residues. The germline V gene has CDR1 ENHRY and CDR2 SYGVKD. In DNA, the CDR3 is TGTGCCATCAACGACGGAACAGATACGCAGTATTTT. Encoded protein: CAINDGTDTQYF.

The chain combines TRBV6-2 or TRBV6-3 with TRBJ2-7, with D maybe TRBD2 (7 bases). V lost 1 base to trimming and J lost 0 bases, with 10 bases between them. CDR1 and CDR2 (germline): MNHEY, SVGEGT. This CDR3 spans 15 amino acids. CDR3 nucleotide sequence: TGTGCCAGCAGTTACTATGGGGGGGCCTCCTACGAGCAGTACTTC. This gives the protein CASSYYGGASYEQYF.

V usage is TRBV5-8 and J usage is TRBJ2-5; no definite D call. From germline, CDR1 is SGHTS and CDR2 YDEGEE. V was pared by 0 bases and J by 9 bases, with 12 bases between. This CDR3 is 13 amino acids long. DNA for the CDR3: TGTGCCAGCAGCTTGGAGGTTTGGGCGGCCCAGTACTTC. Amino acid sequence: CASSLEVWAAQYF. Complete variable domain (other parts from reference TRBV5-8 and TRBJ2-5): EAGVTQSPTHLIKTRGQQATLRCSPISGHTSVYWYQQALGLGLQFLLWYDEGEERNRGNFPPRFSGRQFPNYSSELNVNALELEDSALYLCASSLEVWAAQYFGPGTRLLVL.

This clonotype was seen more than once but under ten times. The chain combines TRBV12-3 or TRBV12-4 with TRBJ2-7; D uncertain. This CDR3 comprises 14 residues. The V end was cut by 1 base, the J end by 3 bases, with 10 bases between. CDR3 nucleotide sequence: TGTGCCAGCAGTTTAGGGGGAAACTACTACGAGCAGTACTTC. Its protein is CASSLGGNYYEQYF.

In its sample, this clonotype was seen a few times. CDR3 bases: TGTGCCAGCAGCCAAGCGGGAGCTGGCTACGAGCAGTACTTC. It is translated as CASSQAGAGYEQYF. The chain employs TRBV4-2 and TRBJ2-7, with a weak D call TRBD2 (6 bases). Trimming shortened V by 1 base and J by 3 bases, and 10 bases separated the two germline ends. Germline CDR1 and CDR2: LGHNA and YNFKEQ. The CDR3 covers 14 residues.